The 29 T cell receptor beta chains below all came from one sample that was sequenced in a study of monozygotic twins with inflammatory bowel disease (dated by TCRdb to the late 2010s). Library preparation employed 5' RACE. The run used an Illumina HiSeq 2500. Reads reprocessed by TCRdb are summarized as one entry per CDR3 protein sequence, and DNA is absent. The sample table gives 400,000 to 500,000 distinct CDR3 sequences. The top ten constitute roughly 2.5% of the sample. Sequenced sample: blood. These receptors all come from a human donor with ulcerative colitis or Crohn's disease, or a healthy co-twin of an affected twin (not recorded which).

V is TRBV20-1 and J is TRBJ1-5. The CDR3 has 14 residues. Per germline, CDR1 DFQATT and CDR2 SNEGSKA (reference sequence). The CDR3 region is CSASFLGGNQPQHF.

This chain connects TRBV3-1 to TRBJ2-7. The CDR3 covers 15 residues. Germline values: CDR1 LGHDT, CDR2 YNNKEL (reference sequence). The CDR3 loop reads CASSDSTRGRYEQYF.

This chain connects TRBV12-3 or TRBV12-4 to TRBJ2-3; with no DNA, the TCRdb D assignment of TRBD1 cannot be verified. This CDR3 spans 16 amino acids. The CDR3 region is CASSLGVGSLGYTQYF.

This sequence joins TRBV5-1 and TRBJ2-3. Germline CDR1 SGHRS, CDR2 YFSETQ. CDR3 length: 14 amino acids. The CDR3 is CASSLRPGGDTQYF.

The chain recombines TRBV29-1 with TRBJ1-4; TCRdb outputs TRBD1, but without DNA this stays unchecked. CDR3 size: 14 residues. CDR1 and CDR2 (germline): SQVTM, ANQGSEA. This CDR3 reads CSAGGAATNEKLFF.

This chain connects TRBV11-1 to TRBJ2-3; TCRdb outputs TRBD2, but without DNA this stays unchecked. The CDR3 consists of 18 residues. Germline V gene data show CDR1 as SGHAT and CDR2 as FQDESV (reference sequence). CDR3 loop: CASSLSRAGGPSTDTQYF.

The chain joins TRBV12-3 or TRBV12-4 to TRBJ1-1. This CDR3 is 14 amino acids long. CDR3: CASSSQAMNTEAFF.

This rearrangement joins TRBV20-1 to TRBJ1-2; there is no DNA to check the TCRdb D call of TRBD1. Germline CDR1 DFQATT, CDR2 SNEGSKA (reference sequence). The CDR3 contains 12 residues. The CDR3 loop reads CSSKTGLYGYTF.

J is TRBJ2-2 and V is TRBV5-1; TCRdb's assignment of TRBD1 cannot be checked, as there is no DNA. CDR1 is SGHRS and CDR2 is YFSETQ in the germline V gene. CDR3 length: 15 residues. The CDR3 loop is CASSLAQGNTGELFF.

This CDR3 is CASSTQGKATEAFF. V is TRBV2 and J is TRBJ1-1; TCRdb names TRBD1, which stays unverified in the absence of DNA. The CDR3 runs 14 residues. In germline, CDR1 is SNHLY, CDR2 FYNNEI.

CDR3 loop: CASSPIKTGGQETQYF. The chain couples TRBV18 to TRBJ2-5; checking the TCRdb D call of TRBD1 is not possible without DNA. From germline, CDR1 is KGHSH and CDR2 LQKENI. This CDR3 spans 16 amino acids.

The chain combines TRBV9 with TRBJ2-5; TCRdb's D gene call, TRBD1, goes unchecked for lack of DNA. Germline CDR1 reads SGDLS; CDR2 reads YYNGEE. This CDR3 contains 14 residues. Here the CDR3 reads CASSVGSGKETQYF.

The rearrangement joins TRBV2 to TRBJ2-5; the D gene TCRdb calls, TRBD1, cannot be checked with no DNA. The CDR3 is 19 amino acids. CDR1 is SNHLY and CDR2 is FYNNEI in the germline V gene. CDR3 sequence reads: CASSEGFRGVDRYRETQYF.

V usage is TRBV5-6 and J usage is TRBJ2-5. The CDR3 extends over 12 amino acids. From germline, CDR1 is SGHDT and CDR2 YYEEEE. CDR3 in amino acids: CASSAHPETQYF.

The CDR3 region is CASSQESFGEAFF. The V and J genes are TRBV3-1 and TRBJ1-1. The CDR3 runs 13 residues. The germline gives CDR1 LGHDT, CDR2 YNNKEL (reference sequence).

This CDR3 is CSARGVSGRLNEQFF. The V call is TRBV20-1, the J call TRBJ2-1; TCRdb returns TRBD2, unconfirmable since there is no DNA. The CDR3 totals 15 residues. Germline V lookup: CDR1 DFQATT, CDR2 SNEGSKA (reference sequence).

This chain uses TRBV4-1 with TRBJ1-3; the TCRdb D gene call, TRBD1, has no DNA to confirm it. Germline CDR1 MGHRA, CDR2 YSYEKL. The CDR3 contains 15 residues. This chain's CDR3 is CASSHTGGGGNTIYF.

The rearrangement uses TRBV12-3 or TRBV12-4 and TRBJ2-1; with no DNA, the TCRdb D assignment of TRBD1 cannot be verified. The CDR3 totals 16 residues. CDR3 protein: CASRIGGDPSYNEQFF.

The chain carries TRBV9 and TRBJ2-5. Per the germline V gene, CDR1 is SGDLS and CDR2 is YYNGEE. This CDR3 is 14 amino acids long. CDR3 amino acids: CASSEGAGKETQYF. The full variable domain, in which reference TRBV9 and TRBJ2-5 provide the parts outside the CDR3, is DSGVTQTPKHLITATGQRVTLRCSPRSGDLSVYWYQQSLDQGLQFLIQYYNGEERAKGNILERFSAQQFPDLHSELNLSSLELGDSALYFCASSEGAGKETQYFGPGTRLLVL.

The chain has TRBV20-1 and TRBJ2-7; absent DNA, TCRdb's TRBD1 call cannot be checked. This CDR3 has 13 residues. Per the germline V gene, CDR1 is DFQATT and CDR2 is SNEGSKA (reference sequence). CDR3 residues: CSASQGGWAEQYF.

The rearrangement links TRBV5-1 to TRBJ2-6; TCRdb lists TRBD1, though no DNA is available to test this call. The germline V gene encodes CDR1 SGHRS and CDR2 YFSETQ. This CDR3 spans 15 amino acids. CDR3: CASSSGTAGANVLTF.

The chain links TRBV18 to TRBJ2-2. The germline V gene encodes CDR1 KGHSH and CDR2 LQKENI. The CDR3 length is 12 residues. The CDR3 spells CASPGYTGELFF.

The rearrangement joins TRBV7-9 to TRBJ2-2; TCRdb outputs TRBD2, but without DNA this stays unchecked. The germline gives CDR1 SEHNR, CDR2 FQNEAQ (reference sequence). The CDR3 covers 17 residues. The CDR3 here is CASSLGLAELNTGELFF.

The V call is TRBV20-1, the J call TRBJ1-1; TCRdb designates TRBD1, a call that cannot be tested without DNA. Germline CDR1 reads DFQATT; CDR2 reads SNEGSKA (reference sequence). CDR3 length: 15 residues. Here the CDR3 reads CSAISPGHSYTEAFF.

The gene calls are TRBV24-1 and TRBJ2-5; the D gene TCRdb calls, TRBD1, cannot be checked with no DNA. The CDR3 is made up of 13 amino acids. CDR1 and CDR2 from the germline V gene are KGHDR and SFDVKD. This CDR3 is CATSDLGGETQYF.

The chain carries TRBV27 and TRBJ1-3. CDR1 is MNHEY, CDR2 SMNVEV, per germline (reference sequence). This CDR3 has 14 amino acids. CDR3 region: CASSLSSELRTIYF.

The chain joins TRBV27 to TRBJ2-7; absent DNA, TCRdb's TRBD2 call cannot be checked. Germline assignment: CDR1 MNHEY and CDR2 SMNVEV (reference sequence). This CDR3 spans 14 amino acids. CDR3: CASTASGKPYEQYF.

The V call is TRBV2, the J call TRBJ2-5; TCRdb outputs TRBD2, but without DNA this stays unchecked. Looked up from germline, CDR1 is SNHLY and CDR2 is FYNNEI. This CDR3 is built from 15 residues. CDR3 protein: CASSEAKRGGETQYF.

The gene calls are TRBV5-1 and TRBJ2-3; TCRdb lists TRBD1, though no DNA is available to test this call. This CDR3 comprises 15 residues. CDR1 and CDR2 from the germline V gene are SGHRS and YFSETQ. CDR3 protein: CASSFGAARTDTQYF.